This T cell receptor beta chain was captured in a study of blood T cell repertoires in COVID-19. At least ten counts were recorded for this clone. The CDR3 sequence is 15 residues long. The germline V gene encodes CDR1 MNHEY and CDR2 SVGAGI. The junction had 11 bases not matched to a gene; V was cut back by 6 bases and J by 5 bases. How the authors handled the data: Researchers report that nucleated cell counts were estimated from reference gene primer amplification. The table came from immunoSEQ multiplex PCR; TCRdb's copy has only in-frame clones and leaves some out. That table gives V, J and clone size, and the DNA gave D and trimming. The data show some 150,000 clones, with 60% to 80% seen just once and 2.5% to 3.5% held by the top ten. Adults between roughly 18 and 95 years of age took part from 24 US areas. Each participant's cohort was designated according to participant-reported clinical history. Donors in Cohort 3 who had recovered were those with two negative PCRs, healthcare professional clearance, or resolution of their symptoms.

Sequencing was done on a sample of PBMCs or T cells enriched from blood (not recorded which). This TCR was recovered from a woman aged 45-65 years who had recovered from COVID-19. This chain links TRBV6-5 with TRBJ1-1, with 8 bases fitting TRBD1. CDR3 nucleotides: TGTGCCAGCAGACGGCAGGGGGCGCCGGGGACTGAAGCTTTCTTT. Its protein is CASRRQGAPGTEAFF.